Below are 15 T cell receptor beta chains sequenced from a single sample in a study of CD8 T cells in Susac syndrome. An input of roughly 0.45 to 1 ug of RNA was subjected to reverse transcription using random hexamers. One entry per CDR3 protein results from TCRdb running MiXCR on the immunoSEQ multiplex PCR reads. The sample includes approximately 150,000 distinct CDR3 sequences, about 91% seen only once; the top ten take more than 0.07%. The sequenced material came from CD4+ T cells from PBMCs. These receptors were collected from a human donor in good health.

On this clonotype: One end of the junction varies from germline; a read error may be responsible. The CDR3, as DNA: TGCAGTGCCAAGATCGACGGCTCTTGGGCCAACGTCCTGACTTTC. It encodes CSAKIDGSWANVLTF. The chain combines TRBV20-1 with TRBJ2-6; D unclear. From germline, CDR1 is DFQATT and CDR2 SNEGSKA (reference sequence). The CDR3 has 15 amino acids.

In this sample, this clonotype turned up once. The J gene is TRBJ2-7, the V gene TRBV27; D is ambiguous. The V and J ends lost 4 bases and 4 bases respectively, with 17 bases between them. From germline, CDR1 is MNHEY and CDR2 SMNVEV (reference sequence). This CDR3 is built from 15 residues. As DNA, the CDR3 is TGTGCCAGCAGTTCCCCTGGCGGAGCCTTATACGAGCAGTACTTC. Its translation is CASSSPGGALYEQYF.

This sequence joins TRBV2 and TRBJ2-3; 10 bases are a match to TRBD1. This CDR3 spans 13 amino acids. Trimming took 5 bases from V and 9 from J; bases not matched to a gene: 5. CDR1 and CDR2 (germline): SNHLY, FYNNEI. CDR3 in DNA: TGTGCCAGCAGTTCGGGACAGGGGTACACGCAGTATTTT. Encoded protein: CASSSGQGYTQYF.

The gene calls are TRBV2 and TRBJ2-5, with no clear D. The CDR3 is 11 amino acids. Between the trimmed V and J ends, which lost 2 bases and 3 bases, there was a span of 1 base. Germline lookup yields CDR1 SNHLY and CDR2 FYNNEI. The CDR3 region is CASSEKETQYF. CDR3 bases: TGTGCCAGCAGTGAAAAAGAGACCCAGTACTTC.

J is TRBJ2-3 and V is TRBV5-1, with D perhaps TRBD1 (5 bases). Germline V lookup: CDR1 SGHRS, CDR2 YFSETQ. V lost 1 base to trimming and J lost 2 bases, with 14 bases between them. The CDR3 sequence is 16 residues long. In nucleotides, the CDR3 is TGCGCCAGCAGCTTGTTGCCCGCGACAGCCACAGATACGCAGTATTTT. Translation gives CASSLLPATATDTQYF.

The chain has TRBV6-1 and TRBJ2-7; 9 nucleotides align to TRBD2. J gave up 1 base and V 3 bases, and 13 bases lay outside the gene matches. The CDR3 consists of 18 residues. From germline, CDR1 is MNHNS and CDR2 SASEGT. The CDR3 region has the DNA TGTGCCAGCAGTGACCCCACCCCGACTAGCGGACTATCCTACGAGCAGTACTTC. It is translated as CASSDPTPTSGLSYEQYF.

This clonotype has just one count. The rearrangement joins TRBV30 to TRBJ2-7, with 11 bases matching TRBD1. The V gene's germline CDR1 is GTSNPN and CDR2 SVGIG (reference sequence). The CDR3 extends over 14 amino acids. V was clipped by 3 bases and J by 6 bases; unmatched bases: 7. The CDR3 reads CAWSDWTGGFEQYF. The DNA of the CDR3 is TGTGCCTGGAGCGACTGGACAGGGGGCTTCGAGCAGTACTTC.

V and J are TRBV27 and TRBJ2-1, with 7 nucleotides matching TRBD1. V lost 2 bases to trimming and J lost 9 bases; unmatched junction nucleotides: 13. The CDR3 has 16 amino acids. Germline V lookup: CDR1 MNHEY, CDR2 SMNVEV (reference sequence). DNA for the CDR3: TGTGCCAGCAGTTTAAGGCCTGGACAGGACTTGGGTGAGCAGTTCTTC. This translates into CASSLRPGQDLGEQFF.

The chain couples TRBV5-6 to TRBJ1-2; D uncertain. Germline CDR1 is SGHDT and CDR2 is YYEEEE. The V and J ends lost 5 bases and 3 bases respectively, with 8 bases between them. The CDR3 runs 12 residues. CDR3 loop: CASRARDYGYTF. CDR3 bases: TGTGCCAGCAGGGCCCGGGACTATGGCTACACCTTC.

Only one count was recorded for this clonotype. This sequence joins TRBV20-1 and TRBJ2-1, with 11 bases that match TRBD2. With V trimmed by 2 bases and J by 7 bases, 4 bases remained unmatched. The germline V gene encodes CDR1 DFQATT and CDR2 SNEGSKA (reference sequence). This CDR3 has 14 amino acids. The CDR3 nucleotides read TGCAGTGCTAGACGGCTAGCGGGGGGTAATGAGCAGTTCTTC. This translates into CSARRLAGGNEQFF.

The gene calls are TRBV6-1 and TRBJ1-5, with 9 bases aligning to TRBD1. Germline lookup yields CDR1 MNHNS and CDR2 SASEGT. This CDR3 is 18 amino acids long. Unmatched junction bases numbered 12, after V lost 6 bases and J lost 0 bases. CDR3 in DNA: TGTGCCAGCAGGAGAGGGACAGGGTTTTTCCATAGCAATCAGCCCCAGCATTTT. This codes for CASRRGTGFFHSNQPQHF.

This chain links TRBV6-4 with TRBJ2-2; 7 nucleotides agree with TRBD1. This CDR3 comprises 14 residues. Germline V gene data show CDR1 as MRHNA and CDR2 as SNTAGT. With V trimmed by 2 bases and J by 3 bases, 0 bases remained unmatched. CDR3 loop: CASSDGTDTGELFF. The CDR3 nucleotides are TGTGCCAGCAGTGACGGGACAGACACCGGGGAGCTGTTTTTT.

Here the CDR3 reads CASSPGLASETQYF. Here the CDR3 DNA reads TGTGCCAGCTCACCTGGGCTAGCGTCCGAGACCCAGTACTTC. The chain carries TRBV18 and TRBJ2-5; perhaps TRBD2 as D (6 bases). The CDR3 contains 14 residues. Germline-derived CDR1 and CDR2 are KGHSH and LQKENI. With 3 bases removed from V and 5 bases from J, the gap between germline ends came to 13 bases.

V is TRBV28 and J is TRBJ2-5, with D possibly being TRBD2 (5 bases). Trimming cost V 3 bases and J 2 bases, with 10 bases left between them. The length of the CDR3 is 14 residues. The germline V gene has CDR1 MDHEN and CDR2 SYDVKM. CDR3 residues: CASSFSGKQETQYF. The CDR3, as DNA: TGTGCCAGCAGTTTTTCGGGGAAGCAAGAGACCCAGTACTTC.

This clonotype is a singleton in its sample. The chain uses TRBV27 and TRBJ1-5; D might be TRBD1 (6 bases). CDR3 size: 13 residues. The V gene lost 5 bases and the J gene lost 5 bases, with 10 bases spanning the gap. Germline CDR1 is MNHEY and CDR2 is SMNVEV (reference sequence). CDR3 amino acids: CASSLGGYQPQHF. CDR3 nucleotides: TGTGCCAGCAGTCTAGGGGGGTATCAGCCCCAGCATTTT.